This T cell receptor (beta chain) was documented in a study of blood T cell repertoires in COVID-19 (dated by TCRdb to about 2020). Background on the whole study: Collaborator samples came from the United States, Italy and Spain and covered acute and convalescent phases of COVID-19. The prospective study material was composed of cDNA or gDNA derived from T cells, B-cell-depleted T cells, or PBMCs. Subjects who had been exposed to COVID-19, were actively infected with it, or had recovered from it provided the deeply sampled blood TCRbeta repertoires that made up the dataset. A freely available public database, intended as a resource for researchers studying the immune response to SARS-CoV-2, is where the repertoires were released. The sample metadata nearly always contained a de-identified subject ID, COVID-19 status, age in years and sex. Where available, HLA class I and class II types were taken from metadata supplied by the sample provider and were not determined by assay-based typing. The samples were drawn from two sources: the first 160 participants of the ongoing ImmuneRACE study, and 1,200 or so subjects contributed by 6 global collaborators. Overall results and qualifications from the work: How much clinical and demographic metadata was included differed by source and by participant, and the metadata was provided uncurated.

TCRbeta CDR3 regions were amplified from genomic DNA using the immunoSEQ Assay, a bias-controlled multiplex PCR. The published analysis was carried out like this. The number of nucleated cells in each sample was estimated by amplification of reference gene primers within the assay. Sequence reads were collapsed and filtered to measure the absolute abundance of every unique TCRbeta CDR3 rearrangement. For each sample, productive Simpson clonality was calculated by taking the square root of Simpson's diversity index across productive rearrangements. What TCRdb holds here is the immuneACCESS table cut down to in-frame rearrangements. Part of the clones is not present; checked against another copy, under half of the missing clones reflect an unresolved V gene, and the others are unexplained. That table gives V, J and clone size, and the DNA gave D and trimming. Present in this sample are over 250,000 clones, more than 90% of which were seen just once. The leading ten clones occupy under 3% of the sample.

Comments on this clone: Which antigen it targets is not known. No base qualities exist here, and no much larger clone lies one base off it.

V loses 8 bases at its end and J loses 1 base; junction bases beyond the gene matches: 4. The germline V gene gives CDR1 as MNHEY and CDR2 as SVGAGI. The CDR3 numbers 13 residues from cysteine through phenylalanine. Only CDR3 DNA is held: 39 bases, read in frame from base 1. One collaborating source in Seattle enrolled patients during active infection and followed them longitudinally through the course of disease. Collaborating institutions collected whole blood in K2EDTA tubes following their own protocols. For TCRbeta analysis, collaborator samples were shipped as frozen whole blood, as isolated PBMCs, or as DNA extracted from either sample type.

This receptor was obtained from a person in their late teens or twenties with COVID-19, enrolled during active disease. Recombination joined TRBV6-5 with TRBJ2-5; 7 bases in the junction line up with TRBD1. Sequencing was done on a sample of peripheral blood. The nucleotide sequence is TGTGCCAGCTCTCAGGGGGTCCAAGAGACCCAGTACTTC. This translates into CASSQGVQETQYF.